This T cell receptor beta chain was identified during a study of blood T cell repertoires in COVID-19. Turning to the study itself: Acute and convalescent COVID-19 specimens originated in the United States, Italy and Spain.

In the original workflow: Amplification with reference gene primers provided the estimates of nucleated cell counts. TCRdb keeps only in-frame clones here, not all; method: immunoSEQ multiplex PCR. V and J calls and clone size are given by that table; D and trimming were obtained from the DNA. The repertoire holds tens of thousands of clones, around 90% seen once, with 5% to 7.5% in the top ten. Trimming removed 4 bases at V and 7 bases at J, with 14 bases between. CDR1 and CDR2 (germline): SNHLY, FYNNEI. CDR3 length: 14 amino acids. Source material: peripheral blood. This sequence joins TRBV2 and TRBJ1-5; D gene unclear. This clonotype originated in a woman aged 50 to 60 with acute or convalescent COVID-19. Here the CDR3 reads CASSVHGVGQPQHF. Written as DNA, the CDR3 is TGTGCCAGCAGTGTACACGGGGTAGGGCAGCCCCAGCATTTT.